A selection of T cell receptor beta chains follows, all from one sample in a study of radiotherapy plus CTLA-4 blockade in lung cancer. Method: immunoSEQ multiplex PCR; TCRdb's copy keeps in-frame clones and lacks some. Among tens of thousands of clones listed, over 80% were seen once. The source was peripheral blood, collected from a patient treated with radiotherapy plus ipilimumab. The origin of the receptors is a human donor with non-small cell lung cancer that progressed on radiotherapy plus ipilimumab. CDR3s include the opening cysteine and the closing phenylalanine or tryptophan. The order of the fields is CDR3 DNA, CDR3 protein, J gene, D gene, V gene, clone size. A D gene is named only where the DNA matches it firmly. Clone size, where shown, is once, few, many, or a class for clones that have expanded.

TGTGCCAGCAGCTCCCAGCTAGCGGGGGGCTTCGGGAACACCGGGGAGCTGTTTTTT,CASSSQLAGGFGNTGELFF,TRBJ2-2,TRBD2,TRBV4-2,-
TGTGCCAGCAGACGAGACTCAACAGATACGCAGTATTTT,CASRRDSTDTQYF,TRBJ2-3,-,TRBV7-8,-
TGTGCCAGCAGCCAAAATCAATGGACGATGAACACTGAAGCTTTCTTT,CASSQNQWTMNTEAFF,TRBJ1-1,-,TRBV5-4,-
TGTGCCAGCAGCCAAGAGCAATTCACCGGGGAGCTGTTTTTT,CASSQEQFTGELFF,TRBJ2-2,-,TRBV4-2,once
TGTGCCAGTAGGGATGGGGCGGGTATTAGCAATCAGCCCCAGCATTTT,CASRDGAGISNQPQHF,TRBJ1-5,-,TRBV19,-
TGTGCCAGCTCCACCGTCCCCGGCGGGGTGAACACTGAAGCTTTCTTT,CASSTVPGGVNTEAFF,TRBJ1-1,-,TRBV18,-
TGTGCCTGGAGCGACGGAAGAACCTCTGGAAACACCATATATTTT,CAWSDGRTSGNTIYF,TRBJ1-3,-,TRBV30,once
TGTGCCACCGCGACAGGGCCGAATCAGCCCCAGCATTTT,CATATGPNQPQHF,TRBJ1-5,TRBD1,TRBV2,-
TGTGCCTGGAGGGGACAAGGGGGTTACGAGCAGTACTTC,CAWRGQGGYEQYF,TRBJ2-7,-,TRBV30,-
TGCGCCAGCAGCGTGGGGCCCGAGGGGGCCCAGTACTTC,CASSVGPEGAQYF,TRBJ2-5,-,TRBV5-1,few
TGTGCCAGCTCGGCGGGCCCCAATCAGCCCCAGCATTTT,CASSAGPNQPQHF,TRBJ1-5,-,TRBV18,-
TGTGCCAGCTCATCGGGACAGGGTAGCACTGAAGCTTTCTTT,CASSSGQGSTEAFF,TRBJ1-1,TRBD1,TRBV18,once
TGCAGTGCTAGACACACCTACGAGCAGTACTTC,CSARHTYEQYF,TRBJ2-7,-,TRBV20-1,-
TGTGCCAGCAGCCAAGTGACGGGGGGAGTGGCGAGCAATCAGCCCCAGCATTTT,CASSQVTGGVASNQPQHF,TRBJ1-5,-,TRBV4-2,-
TGTGCCAGCAGGAACAGGGGGGGAACTGAAGCTTTCTTT,CASRNRGGTEAFF,TRBJ1-1,TRBD1,TRBV6-5,-
TGTGCCAGCAGCTTGAGGCCGGGACTAGTCCGACACGAGCAGTACTTC,CASSLRPGLVRHEQYF,TRBJ2-7,TRBD2,TRBV5-6,-
TGTGCCAGCAGCTTGGATCGGGACAGGGAACGGAACGAGCAGTACTTC,CASSLDRDRERNEQYF,TRBJ2-7,TRBD1,TRBV11-2,-
TGTGCCAGCAGTCCTTCAATCGGGCGGTACGAGCAGTACTTC,CASSPSIGRYEQYF,TRBJ2-7,-,TRBV6-1,few
TGTGCCAGTCGCCGGGCCTCAGAGGGAGAGACCCAGTACTTC,CASRRASEGETQYF,TRBJ2-5,-,TRBV6-1,-
TGTGCCATCAGTGAAGTGGCTAGCGGGGGGGGAGAGACCCAGTACTTC,CAISEVASGGGETQYF,TRBJ2-5,TRBD2,TRBV10-3,few
TGTGCCAGCAGTGATTGGCAGGGCTGGGTTGAAGCTTTCTTT,CASSDWQGWVEAFF,TRBJ1-1,-,TRBV2,-
TGTGCCAGCAGCTTAGTCGGTCAGAGCAATCAGCCCCAGCATTTT,CASSLVGQSNQPQHF,TRBJ1-5,-,TRBV7-2,-
TGTGCCTGGAAGTATCGGGGGTTATCAACAGATACGCAGTATTTT,CAWKYRGLSTDTQYF,TRBJ2-3,-,TRBV30,-
TGTGCCAGCAGCTTAAGCCTAGCGGGGGGGCCTAACGGCATTCAGTACTTC,CASSLSLAGGPNGIQYF,TRBJ2-4,TRBD2,TRBV7-2,-
TGTGCCAGCAGTGAACGACAGGGGACAGGCTACACCTTC,CASSERQGTGYTF,TRBJ1-2,TRBD1,TRBV28,few
TGTGCCAGCAAACGACTAGCGGGACCTTACGAGCAGTACTTC,CASKRLAGPYEQYF,TRBJ2-7,TRBD2,TRBV6-5,-
TGCAGCGTTGAGACGGGGGCAAACTATGGCTACACCTTC,CSVETGANYGYTF,TRBJ1-2,-,TRBV29-1,-
TGTGCCAGCTCACCACCGAATAGCGCGACCTACAATGAGCAGTTCTTC,CASSPPNSATYNEQFF,TRBJ2-1,-,TRBV18,-
TGTGCCATCAGTGAGGGGTTAGCGGGGACATACGAGCAGTACTTC,CAISEGLAGTYEQYF,TRBJ2-7,TRBD2,TRBV10-3,-
TGTGCCACCAGCAGCTCTAAGGCCGATGAGCAGTTCTTC,CATSSSKADEQFF,TRBJ2-1,-,TRBV15,-
TGTGCCAGTAACGCCTACGGGCGTGAAGCTTTCTTT,CASNAYGREAFF,TRBJ1-1,-,TRBV19,-
TGTGCTAGCAGCTTAGCCGAGAACACTGAAGCTTTCTTT,CASSLAENTEAFF,TRBJ1-1,-,TRBV7-7,-
TGTGCCAGCAGTTACTATTCCTCCTACGAGCAGTACTTC,CASSYYSSYEQYF,TRBJ2-7,-,TRBV6-6,medium-sized
TGCGCCAGCAGTGAAGGTAGCGGGGGGGACCAAGAGACCCAGTACTTC,CASSEGSGGDQETQYF,TRBJ2-5,TRBD2,TRBV5-1,once
TGTGCCAGCAGCCCCGGGACCAGACAATACGAGCAGTACTTC,CASSPGTRQYEQYF,TRBJ2-7,-,TRBV14,-
TGTGCCACCAGCAGATGGAACACCGGGGAGCTGTTTTTT,CATSRWNTGELFF,TRBJ2-2,-,TRBV15,-
TGCGCCAGCAGCCAACAGGGGGAAAGTGAAAAACTGTTTTTT,CASSQQGESEKLFF,TRBJ1-4,TRBD1,TRBV4-1,-
TGTGCCAGCAGCTTAAAGGAAGGGGGTAACCAAGAGACCCAGTACTTC,CASSLKEGGNQETQYF,TRBJ2-5,-,TRBV7-9,-
TGCGCCAGCAGCCAGGATACAGGGGCCACAGATACGCAGTATTTT,CASSQDTGATDTQYF,TRBJ2-3,TRBD1,TRBV4-1,-
TGTGCCAGCAGTTCCCGAGGGGGGACAGGGAAAGAGACCCAGTACTTC,CASSSRGGTGKETQYF,TRBJ2-5,TRBD1,TRBV28,medium-sized